This T cell receptor beta chain was observed in a study of T cells after yellow fever vaccination. Study in general: It was SMART-Seq v4 Ultra Low Input that prepared the fractions with low cell numbers.

Each CDR3 protein gets one entry after TCRdb re-called the 5' RACE reads with MiXCR. The repertoire holds roughly 320,000 distinct CDR3 sequences, with around 11% as singletons. The CDR3 covers 12 residues. Germline V CDR1 and CDR2: MNHEY, SVGAGI. V lost 6 bases and J lost 10, with 13 bases in between. This clonotype was observed a few times. Its antigen is still unknown. General study findings and limits: Faster peaking, at day 5 versus 15, marked a secondary response that was weaker. Post-booster repertoires again held most primary-vaccination clones (96% CD4, 88% CD8). CD4 and CD8 compartments shared a small share of clonotypes, likely from convergent recombination.

The receptor comes from a young man who received the YFV17D yellow fever vaccine. Material: CD4+ T cells sorted from PBMCs, obtained 45 days after the yellow fever booster vaccination. The gene calls are TRBV6-5 and TRBJ1-3, with TRBD1 as a possible D gene (5 bases). The CDR3 region is CASRGDARTIYF. CDR3 bases: TGTGCCAGCAGGGGGGACGCCAGAACCATATATTTT.